This TCR beta chain was recovered during a study of spatial heterogeneity in lung cancer. Study-wide context: Beta-chain sequences consistently outnumbered alpha-chain sequences in detection.

Study-level points and caveats: Detection of ubiquitous tumor TCRs in blood was higher at resection than follow-up.

Described time point: sample taken at primary tumor resection. Unsorted whole RNA samples from tumor, nontumor lung or frozen PBMC were sequenced. This clonotype occurred many times. Its target is unknown. Germline CDR1 reads LGHNA; CDR2 reads YSLEER. V shed 2 bases, J shed 2 bases, and the junction held 5 bases outside the gene matches. The CDR3 spans 15 residues. TCRdb used MiXCR to reprocess the 5' RACE reads, holding one entry per CDR3 protein. Altogether some 25,000 distinct CDR3 sequences are present, 4% to 6% being singletons, with the ten largest covering 4.5% to 6.5%. The TCR sequence derives from a male donor with early-stage non-small cell lung cancer. The chain recombines TRBV4-3 with TRBJ2-5, with 7 bases matching TRBD2. The sample consisted of PBMCs, taken at surgery. CDR3 region: CASSQTPGLQETQYF. The CDR3 DNA follows: TGCGCCAGCAGCCAAACACCGGGACTACAAGAGACCCAGTACTTC.